This T cell receptor beta chain was observed in a study of neoadjuvant nivolumab and ipilimumab in lung cancer. Study outcomes and limitations: From pretherapy to surgery, tumor richness and clonality rose with dual therapy. Resected-tumor TCR richness correlated positively with pretherapy blood richness.

Details on this clone: The antigen remains undetermined. At one of its ends the junction is not consistent with the germline gene, which may arise from a read error.

Using immunoSEQ multiplex PCR, the repertoire was profiled, and TCRdb retains in-frame clones only, with some absent. The data hold 4,500 to 5,000 clones, with about 70% observed a single time. Germline CDR1 and CDR2: SNHLY and FYNNEI. CDR3 length equals 14 residues. This TCR derives from an adult with non-small cell lung cancer. Source: tumor tissue, taken after neoadjuvant nivolumab, alone or with ipilimumab, at or shortly before surgery. The chain joins TRBV2 to TRBJ1-2; D possibly corresponds to TRBD1 (6 bases). CDR3 sequence reads: CASSGNRENFGYTF. Here the CDR3 DNA reads TGTGCCAGCAGTGGCAACAGGGAGAACTTTGGCTACACCTTC.